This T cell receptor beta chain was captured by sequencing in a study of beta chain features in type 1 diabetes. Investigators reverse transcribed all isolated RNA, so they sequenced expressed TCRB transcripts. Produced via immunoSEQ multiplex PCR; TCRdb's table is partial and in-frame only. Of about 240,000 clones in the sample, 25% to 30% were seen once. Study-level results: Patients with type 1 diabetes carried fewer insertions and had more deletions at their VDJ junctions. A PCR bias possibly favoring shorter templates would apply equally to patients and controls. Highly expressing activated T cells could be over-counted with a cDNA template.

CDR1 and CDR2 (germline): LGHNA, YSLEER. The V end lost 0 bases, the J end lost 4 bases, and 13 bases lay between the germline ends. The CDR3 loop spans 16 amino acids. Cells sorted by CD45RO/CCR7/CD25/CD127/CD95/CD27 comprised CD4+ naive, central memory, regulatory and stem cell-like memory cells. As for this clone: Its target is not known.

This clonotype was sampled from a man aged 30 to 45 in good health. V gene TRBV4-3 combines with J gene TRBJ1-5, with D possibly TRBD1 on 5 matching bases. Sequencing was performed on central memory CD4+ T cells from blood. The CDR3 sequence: CASSQDRGSPNQPQHF. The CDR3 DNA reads TGCGCCAGCAGCCAAGATAGGGGCTCCCCAAATCAGCCCCAGCATTTT.